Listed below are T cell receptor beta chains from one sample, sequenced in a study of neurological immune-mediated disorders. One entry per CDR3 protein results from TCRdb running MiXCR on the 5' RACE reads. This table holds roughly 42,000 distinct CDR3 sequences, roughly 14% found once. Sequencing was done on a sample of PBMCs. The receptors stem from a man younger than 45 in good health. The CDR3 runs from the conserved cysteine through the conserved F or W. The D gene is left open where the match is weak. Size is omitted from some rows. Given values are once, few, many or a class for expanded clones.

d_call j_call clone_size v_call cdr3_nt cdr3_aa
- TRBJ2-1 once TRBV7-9 TGTTCCAGCAGCGCCCGGGCCACTGGCCCCTACAATGAGCAGTTCTTC CSSSARATGPYNEQFF
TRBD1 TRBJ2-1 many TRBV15 TGTGCCACCAGCAGCAAGACAGGGGAGTTCAATGAGCAGTTCTTC CATSSKTGEFNEQFF
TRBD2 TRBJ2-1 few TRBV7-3 TGTGCCAGCAGCCCAACCGCGGGAGCAAGACACAATGAGCAGTTCTTC CASSPTAGARHNEQFF
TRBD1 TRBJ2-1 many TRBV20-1 TGCAGTGCTATCGACAGGGGGTCCTACAATGAGCAGTTCTTC CSAIDRGSYNEQFF
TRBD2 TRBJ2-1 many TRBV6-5 TGTGCCAGCACTGTCCTAGCGGGGAGCAATGAGCAGTTCTTC CASTVLAGSNEQFF
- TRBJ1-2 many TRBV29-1 TGCAGCGTTGAAGATCCGACAGCCAACCTCTATGGCTACACCTTC CSVEDPTANLYGYTF
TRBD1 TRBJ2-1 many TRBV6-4 TGTGCCAGCAGTGAAAGAGGAGACAGGGGGCACAATGAGCAGTTCTTC CASSERGDRGHNEQFF
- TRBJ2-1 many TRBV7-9 TGTGCCAGCAGCTGGAGGATGGGAAATGAGCAGTTCTTC CASSWRMGNEQFF
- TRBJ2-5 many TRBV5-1 TGCGCCAGCAGCTTGGCGAGAGGTTCAGAGACCCAGTACTTC CASSLARGSETQYF
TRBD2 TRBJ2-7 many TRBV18 TGTGCCAGCTCACCACCAGGGACTAGCGGGAGAACATACGAGCAGTACTTC CASSPPGTSGRTYEQYF
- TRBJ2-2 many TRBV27 TGTGCCAGCAGTTTTTTGCCTAGCAGAAACACCGGGGAGCTGTTTTTT CASSFLPSRNTGELFF
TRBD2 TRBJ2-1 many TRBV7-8 TGTGCCAGCAGCTTAAGCGGGATCCTCAATGAGCAGTTCTTC CASSLSGILNEQFF
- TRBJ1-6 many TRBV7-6 TGTGCCAGCAGCCGTTATAATTCACCCCTCCACTTT CASSRYNSPLHF
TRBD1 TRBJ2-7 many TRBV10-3 TGTGCCATCAAGCCCGGGACAGGTCAGAACTACGAGCAGTACTTC CAIKPGTGQNYEQYF
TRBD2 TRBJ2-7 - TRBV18 TGTGCCAGCTCACCTGGACTAGCGGGAGTTGTTTACGAGCAGTACTTC CASSPGLAGVVYEQYF
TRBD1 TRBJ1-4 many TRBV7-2 TGTGCCAGCAGCTCCCGACAGGGGGTGGAAAAACTGTTTTTT CASSSRQGVEKLFF
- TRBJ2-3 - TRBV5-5 TGTGCCAGCAGCTTTCTAGCTGTGGCCACAGATACGCAGTATTTC CASSFLAVATDTQYF
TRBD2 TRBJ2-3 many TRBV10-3 TGTGCCATCAGTGAGGCTAGCGGGAAGTTTCCAGATACGCAGTATTTT CAISEASGKFPDTQYF
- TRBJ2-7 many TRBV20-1 TGCAGTGCTAGCAGAGAGTCCTACGAGCAGTACTTC CSASRESYEQYF
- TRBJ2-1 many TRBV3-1 TGTGCCAGCAGCCAAGCCAGGGGCTCCTACAATGAGCAGTTCTTC CASSQARGSYNEQFF
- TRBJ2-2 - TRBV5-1 TGCGCCAGCAGCTTGTCAGGGCCGGACACCGGGGAGCTGTTTTTT CASSLSGPDTGELFF
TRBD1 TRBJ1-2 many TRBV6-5 TGTGCCAGCTGGGGGACAGGGACTGGCTACACCTTC CASWGTGTGYTF
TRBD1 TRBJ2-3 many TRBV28 TGTGCCAGCAGTTTTAAGGGGGCGCATAACACAGATACGCAGTATTTT CASSFKGAHNTDTQYF
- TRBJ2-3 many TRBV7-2 TGTGCCAGCAGCTTAGCGCCTAGCACAGATACGCAGTATTTT CASSLAPSTDTQYF
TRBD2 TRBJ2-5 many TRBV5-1 TGCGCCAGCAGCTTGCTGCTGGGACTAGCGGGACAAAAAACTCAAGAGACCCAGTACTTC CASSLLLGLAGQKTQETQYF
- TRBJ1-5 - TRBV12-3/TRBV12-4 TGTGCCAGCAGTTTGGGCCAAGGTGGTTATAGCAATCAGCCCCAGCATTTT CASSLGQGGYSNQPQHF
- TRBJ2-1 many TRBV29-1 TGCAGCGCGGGGAGAGGGAATGAGCAGTTCTTC CSAGRGNEQFF
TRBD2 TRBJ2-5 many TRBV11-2 TGTGCCAGCAGCCTCGGGACTAGCCCCCTCAGAGAGACCCAGTACTTC CASSLGTSPLRETQYF
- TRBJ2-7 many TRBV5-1 TGCGCCAGCAGCTTGCCCGGGTCCCCCGAGCAGTACTTC CASSLPGSPEQYF
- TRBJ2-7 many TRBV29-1 TGCAGCGTTCCTAACTCCAGAGAGCCCTACGAGCAGTACTTC CSVPNSREPYEQYF
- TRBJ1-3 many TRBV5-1 TGCGCCAGCAGCGTGGACGGGCTCTCTGGAAACACCATATATTTT CASSVDGLSGNTIYF
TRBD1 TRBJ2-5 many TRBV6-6 TGTGCCAGCAGCGGGACAGGGGGACAAGAGACCCAGTACTTC CASSGTGGQETQYF
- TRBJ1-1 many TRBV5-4 TGTGCCAGCAGCGGTGGGGGGTTCAGTGAAGCTTTCTTT CASSGGGFSEAFF
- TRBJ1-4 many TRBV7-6 TGTGCCAGTGGGTTGGGGGGCGATGAAAAACTGTTTTTT CASGLGGDEKLFF
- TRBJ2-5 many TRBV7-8 TGTGCCAGCAGCTTAGCTAGAACAGTGGTTTACGAGACCCAGTACTTC CASSLARTVVYETQYF
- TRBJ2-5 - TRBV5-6 - CASSFYICSARVPDRDWETQYF